Described below is a single T cell receptor beta chain sequence and its context. Per the authors' pipeline: Cell counts per sample came from amplifying reference gene primers. TCRdb's table, derived via immunoSEQ multiplex PCR, lists solely in-frame clones and lacks some. Clonal size and the V and J genes are those of that table, whereas D and trimming came from the DNA. This table holds roughly 260,000 clones, roughly nine tenths found once. Germline-derived CDR1 and CDR2 are SGHDN and FVKESK. Trimming removed 3 bases at V and 2 bases at J, with 8 bases between. This CDR3 is 14 amino acids long. This sample is drawn from a study of blood T cell repertoires in COVID-19. About the study: Samples taken during acute and convalescent COVID-19 were collected in the United States, Italy and Spain.

The sequenced sample was peripheral blood. This TCR was recovered from a woman between 45 and 65 years old who had recovered from COVID-19. The chain carries TRBV14 and TRBJ2-1; D call uncertain. DNA of the CDR3: TGTGCCAGCAGCCATATAACGGCCTACAATGAGCAGTTCTTC. This translates into CASSHITAYNEQFF.